The text below deals with one T cell receptor (beta chain). What it binds is unknown. TCRdb called the 5' RACE reads again in MiXCR, with one record for every CDR3 protein. This table holds about 400,000 distinct CDR3 sequences, around 15% found once. The data are from a study of T-cell memory formation after mild COVID-19. Study summary: Each donor largely had its own TCR clusters.

The CDR3 is 17 residues long. V lost 3 bases, J lost 2 bases, and 10 bases stayed unmatched. Overall study findings and caveats: Cross-reactive memory apparently joined, as some responding clones appeared in pre-infection memory. Mainly in CM and EM were contracting CD4+ clones; CD8+ were in EMRA.

The source material was PBMCs or a T cell subset sorted from them (not recorded which). The chain joins TRBV12-3 or TRBV12-4 to TRBJ2-3; TRBD1 aligns across 8 bases. The receptor comes from a man aged 18 to 35 who had mild COVID-19 (a few samples of this study predate the infection). Cell type and time point are not known. The CDR3 protein is CASSFRDRRWDTDTQYF. The CDR3 DNA follows: TGTGCCAGCAGTTTCCGGGACAGGAGGTGGGACACAGATACGCAGTATTTT.